These 20 T cell receptor beta chains were sequenced from one sample in a study of T cell changes during pregnancy in multiple sclerosis. Some clones are missing from TCRdb's copy, which holds only in-frame ones; the method was immunoSEQ multiplex PCR. The table shows approximately 92,000 clones, with 80% to 95% occurring only once. This specimen consisted of peripheral blood, obtained in the first trimester of pregnancy. Every receptor here comes from a female donor with multiple sclerosis, enrolled in a pregnancy study.

The chain couples TRBV7-9 to TRBJ2-1; 11 bases match TRBD2. Germline V CDR1 and CDR2: SEHNR, FQNEAQ (reference sequence). V trimming: 6 bases; J trimming: 4 bases; junction bases outside the gene matches: 8. CDR3 size: 16 residues. Here the CDR3 DNA reads TGTGCCAGCAGACTCAGTAGGACTAGCGGGTACAATGAGCAGTTCTTC. This translates into CASRLSRTSGYNEQFF.

The gene calls are TRBV4-1 and TRBJ2-7, with D possibly matching TRBD2 (6 bases). The CDR3 extends over 16 amino acids. V lost 1 base to trimming and J lost 2 bases, with 15 bases between them. Germline CDR1 MGHRA, CDR2 YSYEKL. CDR3 sequence reads: CASSQVPTGLTYEQYF. Here the CDR3 DNA reads TGCGCCAGCAGCCAAGTTCCCACAGGACTAACCTACGAGCAGTACTTC.

The genes are TRBV7-8 and TRBJ2-5; TRBD2 agrees at 14 bases. The J segment lost 2 bases and the V segment lost 5 bases, leaving 13 bases of the junction unmatched. Germline CDR1 SGHVS, CDR2 FQNEAQ. The CDR3 contains 19 residues. The CDR3 nucleotides read TGTGCCAGCAGCAGCGGGACTAGCGGGAGTGGTGTAGGGCAAGAGACCCAGTACTTC. Residues: CASSSGTSGSGVGQETQYF.

The chain is built from TRBV27 and TRBJ2-7, with 10 bases identical to TRBD2. This CDR3 comprises 15 residues. In germline, CDR1 is MNHEY, CDR2 SMNVEV (reference sequence). V was clipped by 7 bases and J by 2 bases; unmatched bases: 8. The DNA for the CDR3 is TGTGCCAGCACCACGCGCAGCGGGGGGGCCTACGAGCAGTACTTC. It translates to CASTTRSGGAYEQYF.

The gene calls are TRBV29-1 and TRBJ2-3; 10 nucleotides match TRBD2. With V trimmed by 4 bases and J by 4 bases, 8 bases remained unmatched. Germline V gene sequence: CDR1 SQVTM, CDR2 ANQGSEA. The CDR3 loop spans 15 amino acids. The CDR3: CSVASSGRGPDTQYF. The CDR3 region has the DNA TGCAGCGTTGCTTCGAGCGGGAGGGGCCCAGATACGCAGTATTTT.

The V gene is TRBV5-5, the J gene TRBJ2-2; D ambiguous. The germline V gene has CDR1 SGHKS and CDR2 YYEKEE (reference sequence). The CDR3 runs 14 residues. Trimming shortened V by 0 bases and J by 2 bases, and 5 bases separated the two germline ends. The CDR3 protein is CASSLVTNTGELFF. The CDR3 DNA is TGTGCCAGCAGCTTGGTCACTAACACCGGGGAGCTGTTTTTT. Based on the CDR3 plus reference TRBV5-5 and TRBJ2-2, the full variable domain is DAGVTQSPTHLIKTRGQQVTLRCSPISGHKSVSWYQQVLGQGPQFIFQYYEKEERGRGNFPDRFSARQFPNYSSELNVNALLLGDSALYLCASSLVTNTGELFFGEGSRLTVL.

The chain has TRBV27 and TRBJ1-3; tentatively, D is TRBD1 (6 bases). V dropped 5 bases and J dropped 2 bases, with 10 bases sitting between them. Germline V lookup: CDR1 MNHEY, CDR2 SMNVEV (reference sequence). There are 14 residues in the CDR3. CDR3 sequence reads: CASSLTGPGNTIYF. CDR3 nucleotide sequence: TGTGCCAGCAGTCTGACAGGACCTGGAAACACCATATATTTT.

This chain joins TRBV15 and TRBJ2-7; 7 bases are shared with TRBD2. This CDR3 has 14 amino acids. V dropped 4 bases and J dropped 5; count of bases not matched to a gene: 8. CDR1 LNHNV and CDR2 YYDKDF come from the germline V gene (reference sequence). The CDR3 is CATSKGLGLDEQYF. The CDR3 DNA follows: TGTGCCACCAGCAAAGGACTAGGTTTAGACGAGCAGTACTTC. Full variable domain (rest looked up from reference TRBV15 and TRBJ2-7): DAMVIQNPRYQVTQFGKPVTLSCSQTLNHNVMYWYQQKSSQAPKLLFHYYDKDFNNEADTPDNFQSRRPNTSFCFLDIRSPGLGDTAMYLCATSKGLGLDEQYFGPGTRLTVT.

The J gene is TRBJ2-5, the V gene TRBV7-9; 11 bases agree with TRBD1. The CDR3 consists of 15 residues. In germline, CDR1 is SEHNR, CDR2 FQNEAQ (reference sequence). V lost 4 bases to trimming and J lost 5 bases; unmatched junction nucleotides: 6. Here the CDR3 reads CASSWTGGRGETQYF. CDR3 DNA sequence: TGTGCCAGCAGCTGGACAGGGGGCCGCGGGGAGACCCAGTACTTC.

The chain links TRBV29-1 to TRBJ2-7; 10 bases are a match to TRBD2. CDR1 SQVTM and CDR2 ANQGSEA come from the germline V gene. J gave up 6 bases and V 4 bases, and 9 bases lay outside the gene matches. The CDR3 loop spans 14 amino acids. The CDR3 bases are TGCAGCGTTGGAAGGAGCGGGAGGGCCCTCGAGCAGTACTTC. Its translation is CSVGRSGRALEQYF.

The chain joins TRBV5-1 to TRBJ2-3; TRBD1 agrees at 11 bases. The length of the CDR3 is 16 residues. V lost 0 bases and J lost 3; bases outside the gene matches: 3. In germline, CDR1 is SGHRS, CDR2 YFSETQ. In DNA form, the CDR3 reads TGCGCCAGCAGCTTGGTGGGACAGGGGGAAACAGATACGCAGTATTTT. Its translation: CASSLVGQGETDTQYF.

This sequence joins TRBV5-1 and TRBJ2-7; a weak D match, TRBD2 (5 bases). V lost 3 bases, J lost 7 bases, and 20 bases lay in between. The CDR3 is 15 amino acids. Germline CDR1 and CDR2: SGHRS and YFSETQ. Written as DNA, the CDR3 is TGCGCCAGCAGCTCCACTCTCGGCAGGTGGAGGGAGCAGTACTTC. Its protein is CASSSTLGRWREQYF.

The count of this clone is one. The chain is built from TRBV5-4 and TRBJ1-1; D perhaps matches TRBD1 (5 bases). CDR1 and CDR2 from the germline V gene are SGHNT and YYREEE (reference sequence). This CDR3 has 15 residues. Trimming took 0 bases from V and 7 from J, leaving 16 bases between them. The chain's CDR3 is CASSLGGGGKGEAFF. CDR3 bases: TGTGCCAGCAGCTTGGGCGGCGGGGGAAAGGGTGAAGCTTTCTTT.

J is TRBJ1-1 and V is TRBV6-6; no definite D call. The CDR3 is 13 residues long. V gave up 8 bases and J gave up 3 bases, with 13 bases separating them. Germline V gives CDR1 MNHNY, CDR2 SVGAGI (reference sequence). The CDR3 bases are TGTGCCAGCCATGGCAACACATACACTGAAGCTTTCTTT. Its protein product is CASHGNTYTEAFF.

V gene TRBV5-1 combines with J gene TRBJ1-1; 10 bases agree with TRBD1. Looked up from germline, CDR1 is SGHRS and CDR2 is YFSETQ. V shed 3 bases and J 1 base; nucleotides not matched to a gene: 3. This CDR3 contains 15 residues. The CDR3 loop reads CASSWGDRGNTEAFF. The CDR3 DNA reads as TGCGCCAGCAGCTGGGGGGACAGGGGGAACACTGAAGCTTTCTTT.

The chain is built from TRBV6-6 and TRBJ2-7; D might be TRBD2 (6 bases). CDR1 and CDR2 from the germline V gene are MNHNY and SVGAGI (reference sequence). This CDR3 has 14 residues. Trimming took off 4 bases at V and 4 bases at J, with 14 bases between the two ends. The DNA for the CDR3 is TGTGCCAGCAGTTCGGGGGACCCGTATTACGAGCAGTACTTC. It specifies CASSSGDPYYEQYF.

The V call is TRBV28, the J call TRBJ2-1; 8 nucleotides match TRBD2. This CDR3 region has 14 residues. The V and J ends lost 3 bases and 7 bases, in that order; junction bases with no gene match: 5. In germline, CDR1 is MDHEN, CDR2 SYDVKM. DNA for the CDR3: TGTGCCAGCAGTTTTCTTTTAGCGGGAAATGAGCAGTTCTTC. Its translation is CASSFLLAGNEQFF.

The J gene is TRBJ2-3, the V gene TRBV11-2; D perhaps matches TRBD1 (6 bases). This CDR3 has 12 amino acids. CDR1 is SGHAT, CDR2 FQNNGV, per germline. Trimming pared 5 bases from V and 5 bases from J, leaving 8 bases between. Here the CDR3 DNA reads TGTGCCAGCAGCCCAGGGGTAGATACGCAGTATTTT. Its protein is CASSPGVDTQYF.

The chain links TRBV18 to TRBJ2-5; TRBD2 matches at 7 bases. The CDR3 covers 15 residues. CDR1 and CDR2 (germline): KGHSH, LQKENI. Losses at the gene ends were 2 bases for V and 3 bases for J; bases not matched to a gene: 6. The CDR3 DNA follows: TGTGCCAGCTCACCAGACCTAGCGGTAAAAGAGACCCAGTACTTC. Translating gives CASSPDLAVKETQYF.

This chain links TRBV29-1 with TRBJ2-7; 8 bases map to TRBD2. This CDR3 is 15 amino acids long. Trimming took 5 bases from V and 5 from J; bases not matched to a gene: 14. Germline CDR1 is SQVTM and CDR2 is ANQGSEA. CDR3 DNA: TGCAGCGTTAAGCTGGGGATAGCGGGATCCCACGAGCAGTACTTC. Translated: CSVKLGIAGSHEQYF.